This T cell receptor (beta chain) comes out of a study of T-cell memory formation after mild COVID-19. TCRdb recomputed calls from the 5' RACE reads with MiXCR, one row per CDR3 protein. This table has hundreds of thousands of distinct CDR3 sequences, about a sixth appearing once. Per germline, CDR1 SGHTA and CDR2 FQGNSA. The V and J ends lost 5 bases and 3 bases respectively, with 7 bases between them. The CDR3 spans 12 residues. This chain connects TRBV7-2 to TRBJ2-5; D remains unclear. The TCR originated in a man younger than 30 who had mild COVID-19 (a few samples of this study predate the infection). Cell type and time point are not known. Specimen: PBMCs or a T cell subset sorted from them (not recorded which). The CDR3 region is CASSASEETQYF. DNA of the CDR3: TGTGCCAGCAGCGCTTCGGAAGAGACCCAGTACTTC.